The 22 T cell receptor beta chains given below trace back to one sample, sequenced in a study of T cells expressing NK-cell markers. TCRdb re-called the 5' RACE reads; every CDR3 protein appears as one record, without DNA. This repertoire comprises about 380,000 distinct CDR3 sequences; its ten largest clones make up roughly 5.4%. The specimen sequenced was blood T cells: a sorted CD56 or NKG2C T cell subset, CD4+ or CD8+ T cells, or bulk PBMC T cells (not recorded which). All receptors derive from a man between 18 and 69 years old in good health.

The V gene is TRBV12-5, the J gene TRBJ2-1. The germline V gene has CDR1 LGHNT and CDR2 FRNRAP. This CDR3 contains 16 residues. CDR3: CASGLLQGFSYNEQFF.

The CDR3 loop reads CASSETSGGKDTQYF. The chain links TRBV28 to TRBJ2-3; TCRdb proposes TRBD2, but this gene call is untestable without DNA. CDR1 is MDHEN, CDR2 SYDVKM, per germline. The CDR3 loop spans 15 amino acids. Together with reference TRBV28 and TRBJ2-3, the CDR3 gives the full variable domain: DVKVTQSSRYLVKRTGEKVFLECVQDMDHENMFWYRQDPGLGLRLIYFSYDVKMKEKGDIPEGYSVSREKKERFSLILESASTNQTSMYLCASSETSGGKDTQYFGPGTRLTVL.

The CDR3: CASSEGGGVGEQYF. This chain joins TRBV2 and TRBJ2-7; TCRdb's assignment of TRBD2 cannot be checked, as there is no DNA. CDR3 length: 14 amino acids. Germline CDR1 and CDR2: SNHLY and FYNNEI.

The J gene is TRBJ2-3, the V gene TRBV7-6; TCRdb outputs TRBD2, but without DNA this stays unchecked. The V gene's germline CDR1 is SGHVS and CDR2 FNYEAQ. The CDR3 runs to 17 residues. CDR3 amino acids: CASSLEFSGAFTDTQYF.

The V gene is TRBV15, the J gene TRBJ2-1; the TRBD2 assignment by TCRdb is unverifiable without DNA. CDR3 size: 16 residues. CDR1 and CDR2 from the germline V gene are LNHNV and YYDKDF (reference sequence). CDR3: CATKGPGGVPYNEQFF.

This rearrangement joins TRBV20-1 to TRBJ2-1; TCRdb outputs TRBD2, but without DNA this stays unchecked. The CDR3 length is 13 residues. Germline loops: CDR1 DFQATT, CDR2 SNEGSKA (reference sequence). CDR3 amino acids: CSARVQAAQAQFF.

This chain links TRBV5-1 with TRBJ1-1; TCRdb lists TRBD1, though no DNA is available to test this call. The V gene's germline CDR1 is SGHRS and CDR2 YFSETQ. The CDR3 sequence is 13 residues long. This chain's CDR3 is CASSREGATEAFF.

The chain combines TRBV7-2 with TRBJ1-2. CDR3 length: 15 residues. Germline CDR1 reads SGHTA; CDR2 reads FQGNSA. The CDR3 protein is CASSSRRKANYGYTF.

The chain uses TRBV7-9 and TRBJ2-7; the D gene TCRdb calls, TRBD1, cannot be checked with no DNA. This CDR3 region has 16 residues. CDR1 is SEHNR, CDR2 FQNEAQ, per germline (reference sequence). CDR3 region: CASSPLLGTGKNEQYF. Combining the CDR3 with reference TRBV7-9 and TRBJ2-7 gives the whole variable domain DTGVSQNPRHKITKRGQNVTFRCDPISEHNRLYWYRQTLGQGPEFLTYFQNEAQLEKSRLLSDRFSAERPKGSFSTLEIQRTEQGDSAMYLCASSPLLGTGKNEQYFGPGTRLTVT.

The V and J genes are TRBV18 and TRBJ2-3; TCRdb proposes TRBD2, but this gene call is untestable without DNA. Germline CDR1 reads KGHSH; CDR2 reads LQKENI. The CDR3 runs 15 residues. The CDR3 is CASSPSGQATDTQYF. The whole variable domain, remainder taken from reference TRBV18 and TRBJ2-3, is NAGVMQNPRHLVRRRGQEARLRCSPMKGHSHVYWYRQLPEEGLKFMVYLQKENIIDESGMPKERFSAEFPKEGPSILRIQQVVRGDSAAYFCASSPSGQATDTQYFGPGTRLTVL.

V is TRBV27 and J is TRBJ1-1; the TCRdb call, TRBD1, lacks DNA for checking. The CDR3 is 15 residues long. CDR1 and CDR2 (germline): MNHEY, SMNVEV (reference sequence). CDR3: CASSRTLRDTTEAFF.

The V call is TRBV7-9, the J call TRBJ2-3; with no DNA, the TCRdb D assignment of TRBD1 cannot be verified. Germline assignment: CDR1 SEHNR and CDR2 FQNEAQ (reference sequence). There are 14 residues in the CDR3. The chain's CDR3 is CASSPDRAADTQYF.

The gene calls are TRBV2 and TRBJ2-2; the TCRdb D gene call, TRBD1, has no DNA to confirm it. From germline, CDR1 is SNHLY and CDR2 FYNNEI. The CDR3 sequence is 14 residues long. This CDR3 reads CASCEGTGRRELFF. Together with reference TRBV2 and TRBJ2-2, the CDR3 gives the full variable domain: EPEVTQTPSHQVTQMGQEVILRCVPISNHLYFYWYRQILGQKVEFLVSFYNNEISEKSEIFDDQFSVERPDGSNFTLKIRSTKLEDSAMYFCASCEGTGRRELFFGEGSRLTVL.

The V gene is TRBV18, the J gene TRBJ2-7; TCRdb picks TRBD1, but there is no DNA to check that call. This CDR3 is 15 amino acids long. Germline CDR1 reads KGHSH; CDR2 reads LQKENI. The CDR3: CASSASTGTGWEQYF.

V is TRBV2 and J is TRBJ1-5; TCRdb's D call, TRBD1, is unchecked because there is no DNA. The CDR3 runs to 14 residues. Germline CDR1 SNHLY, CDR2 FYNNEI. The CDR3 spells CASSRHRGNQPQHF.

The J gene is TRBJ2-2, the V gene TRBV7-7; TCRdb's D call of TRBD1 is untestable without DNA. Germline CDR1 reads SSHAT; CDR2 reads FNYEAQ (reference sequence). The CDR3 runs 17 residues. The CDR3 loop is CASSPLSGASGTGELFF.

This chain uses TRBV7-2 with TRBJ1-6. The CDR3 is made up of 13 amino acids. The germline V gene encodes CDR1 SGHTA and CDR2 FQGNSA. CDR3: CASSLAPVPHLHF.

The chain combines TRBV28 with TRBJ2-3; TCRdb's D gene call, TRBD1, goes unchecked for lack of DNA. The CDR3 spans 13 residues. Germline V gene lookup returns CDR1 MDHEN and CDR2 SYDVKM. CDR3 region: CASGTVFYDTQYF.

The chain employs TRBV12-5 and TRBJ2-1; there is no DNA to check the TCRdb D call of TRBD2. Germline CDR1 and CDR2: LGHNT and FRNRAP. The CDR3 length is 15 residues. The CDR3 reads CASGGTSGVFNEQFF.

The chain carries TRBV20-1 and TRBJ1-5; there is no DNA to check the TCRdb D call of TRBD1. This CDR3 is 14 amino acids long. Per the germline V gene, CDR1 is DFQATT and CDR2 is SNEGSKA (reference sequence). Here the CDR3 reads CSTPGHGGNQPQHF.

The rearrangement uses TRBV7-2 and TRBJ2-5; as DNA is missing, the TRBD1 call by TCRdb cannot be tested. In germline, CDR1 is SGHTA, CDR2 FQGNSA. CDR3 length equals 15 residues. CDR3 loop: CASSVDRPSQETQYF. The full variable domain, its missing parts supplied by reference TRBV7-2 and TRBJ2-5, is GAGVSQSPSNKVTEKGKDVELRCDPISGHTALYWYRQSLGQGLEFLIYFQGNSAPDKSGLPSDRFSAERTGGSVSTLTIQRTQQEDSAVYLCASSVDRPSQETQYFGPGTRLLVL.

This chain links TRBV27 with TRBJ1-6; TCRdb's assignment of TRBD1 cannot be checked, as there is no DNA. CDR3 length equals 19 residues. Per germline, CDR1 MNHEY and CDR2 SMNVEV (reference sequence). The CDR3 spells CASSLDGQGALRLRSPLHF.